Listed below are T cell receptor beta chains from one sample, sequenced in a study of CD8 T cells in ankylosing spondylitis. TCRdb recomputed calls from the 5' RACE reads with MiXCR, one row per CDR3 protein. The sample records approximately 250,000 distinct CDR3 sequences, roughly a tenth being singletons. Source material: blood, either unsorted or a sorted T cell fraction (not recorded which). Receptor source: a male donor with ankylosing spondylitis or in good health (not recorded which). The CDR3 runs from the conserved cysteine through the conserved F or W. A D gene is named only where the DNA matches it firmly. Expanded clones are given a class, and other clones once, few, many or no size at all.

>many|TRBJ1-4|NA|TRBV20-1
CSAGLQGSELFF
TGCAGTGCTGGTCTACAGGGTAGTGAACTGTTTTTT
>NA|TRBJ2-1|NA|TRBV27
CASSLRRGLLNEQFF
TGTGCCAGCAGTTTAAGGAGGGGCTTACTCAATGAGCAGTTCTTC
>many|TRBJ1-5|NA|TRBV21-1
CASSKALVQPQHF
TGTGCCAGCAGCAAAGCGCTCGTCCAGCCCCAGCATTTT
>many|TRBJ1-1|NA|TRBV29-1
CSVERGGVNTEAFF
TGCAGCGTTGAGCGGGGGGGGGTTAACACTGAAGCTTTCTTT
>NA|TRBJ2-1|NA|TRBV6-2/TRBV6-3
CASINEGLGLATF
TGTGCCAGCATCAACGAGGGTTTGGGACTGGCCACCTTC
>many|TRBJ1-2|NA|TRBV7-9
CASSLDGVYGYTF
TGTGCCAGCAGTTTGGACGGAGTCTATGGCTACACCTTC
>NA|TRBJ2-1|TRBD1|TRBV5-1
CASSRGRGQSDEQFF
TGCGCCAGCAGCCGGGGCAGGGGGCAAAGCGATGAGCAGTTCTTC
>NA|TRBJ2-2|NA|TRBV5-6
CASSPVGQLNTGELFF
TGTGCCAGCAGCCCGGTGGGTCAGCTTAACACCGGGGAGCTGTTTTTT
>many|TRBJ2-1|TRBD2|TRBV7-2
CASSLSGGAGNEQFF
TGTGCCAGCAGCCTGAGCGGGGGGGCGGGCAATGAGCAGTTCTTC
>NA|TRBJ2-1|TRBD2|TRBV12-3/TRBV12-4
CASKREEQFF
TGTGCCAGCAAGCGGGAGGAGCAGTTCTTC
>few|TRBJ1-1|NA|TRBV10-3
CAIRGTGKTEAFF
TGTGCCATCAGAGGAACAGGGAAGACTGAAGCTTTCTTT
>many|TRBJ1-4|NA|TRBV5-1
CASSLDRREKLFF
TGCGCCAGCAGCTTGGACAGGAGAGAAAAACTGTTTTTT
>many|TRBJ2-3|TRBD2|TRBV5-1
CASSFDLGGGTDTQYF
TGCGCCAGCAGCTTTGACCTCGGCGGGGGGACAGATACGCAGTATTTT
>many|TRBJ2-1|NA|TRBV6-1
CASRKVASGEQFF
TGTGCCAGCAGAAAGGTAGCATCCGGTGAGCAGTTCTTC
>many|TRBJ2-7|NA|TRBV20-1
CSASGALSYEQYF
TGCAGTGCTAGCGGGGCCCTCTCCTACGAGCAGTACTTC
>few|TRBJ2-4|NA|TRBV12-3/TRBV12-4
CASSQRQGGIQYF
TGTGCCAGCAGTCAGCGACAGGGAGGAATTCAGTACTTC
>many|TRBJ2-3|TRBD2|TRBV20-1
CSAKGGRAQDTQYF
TGCAGTGCTAAAGGCGGGAGGGCCCAAGATACGCAGTATTTT
>many|TRBJ2-7|NA|TRBV6-5
CASSYGWQALSYEQYF
TGTGCCAGCAGTTACGGGTGGCAGGCCCTCTCCTACGAGCAGTACTTC
>many|TRBJ2-5|TRBD1|TRBV5-1
CASSFQGAETQYF
TGCGCCAGCAGCTTCCAGGGGGCAGAGACCCAGTACTTC
>many|TRBJ2-3|TRBD2|TRBV20-1
CSARDLGLVTDTQYF
TGCAGTGCTAGAGATCTCGGACTAGTTACCGATACGCAGTATTTT
>few|TRBJ1-1|TRBD1|TRBV6-1
CASSMTGGSTEAFF
TGTGCCAGCAGCATGACAGGGGGCTCGACTGAAGCTTTCTTT
>many|TRBJ2-4|NA|TRBV6-5
CASSYPPRRLKGVKNIQYF
TGTGCCAGCAGTTACCCCCCAAGGCGTTTAAAGGGAGTCAAAAACATTCAGTACTTC
>many|TRBJ2-1|NA|TRBV6-2/TRBV6-3
CASSGPGTYNEQFF
TGTGCCAGCAGTGGACCCGGGACCTACAATGAGCAGTTCTTC
>NA|TRBJ2-7|NA|TRBV7-9
CASSLGIGPAVGEQYF
TGTGCCAGCAGCTTAGGTATAGGCCCGGCGGTAGGCGAGCAGTACTTC
>many|TRBJ1-2|NA|TRBV30
CAWIATNYGYTF
TGTGCCTGGATAGCAACTAACTATGGCTACACCTTC
>many|TRBJ1-2|TRBD1|TRBV30
CAWSETGEGYTF
TGTGCCTGGAGTGAGACAGGGGAAGGCTACACCTTC
>many|TRBJ2-1|NA|TRBV29-1
CSVGPGQGKGFF
TGCAGCGTTGGACCTGGGCAAGGTAAAGGGTTCTTC
>many|TRBJ2-3|NA|TRBV15
CATSRVGGTDTQYF
TGTGCCACCAGCAGAGTGGGGGGCACAGATACGCAGTATTTT
>many|TRBJ2-7|TRBD2|TRBV5-1
CASSSGMASGRIAYEQYF
TGCGCCAGCAGTTCCGGCATGGCTAGCGGGAGAATCGCCTACGAGCAGTACTTC
>many|TRBJ2-3|NA|TRBV4-1
CASSQDGGAYTDTQYF
TGCGCCAGCAGCCAAGATGGGGGGGCATACACAGATACGCAGTATTTT
>many|TRBJ1-1|TRBD1|TRBV10-3
CAIRQTGRDTEAFF
TGTGCCATCAGGCAGACAGGGAGGGACACTGAAGCTTTCTTT
>many|TRBJ2-2|NA|TRBV5-1
CASSFLGRPGTGELFF
TGCGCCAGCAGCTTTTTGGGACGCCCCGGGACCGGGGAGCTGTTTTTT
>many|TRBJ2-1|NA|TRBV4-2
CASSQGAGPNEQFF
TGTGCCAGCAGCCAAGGCGCGGGGCCCAATGAGCAGTTCTTC
>few|TRBJ2-1|TRBD1|TRBV18
CASSPPGGTGAHEQFF
TGTGCCAGCTCACCACCCGGGGGGACAGGGGCCCATGAGCAGTTCTTC
>few|TRBJ2-2|NA|TRBV10-1
CASSVEASLNTGELFF
TGCGCCAGCAGTGTCGAGGCTTCTTTAAACACCGGGGAGCTGTTTTTT
>many|TRBJ2-7|TRBD1|TRBV6-1
CASSDRDRAYEQYF
TGTGCCAGCAGTGACCGGGACAGGGCCTACGAGCAGTACTTC
>few|TRBJ2-3|TRBD2|TRBV3-1
CASSQPQRGGLVDTQYF
TGTGCCAGCAGCCAACCCCAGCGGGGGGGGCTCGTGGATACGCAGTATTTT
>many|TRBJ1-1|NA|TRBV20-1
CSASASKTEAFF
TGCAGTGCTTCGGCTAGTAAGACTGAAGCTTTCTTT
>few|TRBJ1-2|NA|TRBV12-3/TRBV12-4
CASSPLGRPPSYGYTF
TGTGCCAGCAGTCCCCTAGGACGTCCCCCCAGCTATGGCTACACCTTC
>many|TRBJ2-5|NA|TRBV25-1
CASSLRQRQETQYF
TGTGCCAGCAGTTTAAGACAGCGCCAAGAGACCCAGTACTTC
>few|TRBJ1-1|TRBD1|TRBV7-9
CASSHRDRVIAFF
TGTGCCAGCAGCCACCGCGACAGGGTCATAGCTTTCTTT
>many|TRBJ2-7|TRBD2|TRBV5-1
CASSLGLAGDSYEQYF
TGCGCCAGCAGCTTGGGGCTAGCGGGGGACTCCTACGAGCAGTACTTC
>many|TRBJ1-1|NA|TRBV5-1
CASSLRVTGTEAFF
TGCGCCAGCAGCTTAAGGGTAACAGGCACTGAAGCTTTCTTT
>few|TRBJ1-2|NA|TRBV7-2
CASSLAQQGYGYTF
TGTGCCAGCAGCTTAGCGCAACAGGGCTATGGCTACACCTTC
>few|TRBJ1-2|NA|TRBV30
CACWDGIANYGYTF
TGTGCCTGCTGGGACGGAATAGCTAACTATGGCTACACCTTC
>many|TRBJ2-2|NA|TRBV5-1
CAGRERAIGELFF
TGCGCCGGCCGGGAACGGGCGATCGGGGAGCTGTTTTTT
>many|TRBJ2-1|NA|TRBV2
CASSPEGNEQFF
TGTGCCAGCAGCCCTGAAGGCAATGAGCAGTTCTTC
>many|TRBJ1-1|NA|TRBV4-1
CASSQDEGTVREAFF
TGCGCCAGCAGCCAAGACGAAGGGACGGTGAGGGAAGCTTTCTTT
>many|TRBJ1-2|TRBD1|TRBV3-1
CASSQDDRAPASGYTF
TGTGCCAGCAGCCAAGATGACAGGGCCCCCGCTAGTGGCTACACCTTC
>many|TRBJ2-7|NA|TRBV4-1
CASSQEESLFFTYEQYF
TGCGCCAGCAGCCAAGAGGAGAGTCTGTTTTTCACCTACGAGCAGTACTTC
>few|TRBJ1-5|TRBD1|TRBV30
CAWSDTDRQPQHF
TGTGCCTGGAGTGACACGGACAGGCAGCCCCAGCATTTT
>many|TRBJ1-1|NA|TRBV20-1
CSPKPSTITEAFF
TGCAGTCCCAAACCATCTACGATCACTGAAGCTTTCTTT
>many|TRBJ2-5|NA|TRBV5-5
CASSLTGEETQYF
TGTGCCAGCAGCCTCACAGGAGAAGAGACCCAGTACTTC